Sequencing of this T cell receptor (beta chain) was carried out in a study of blood T cell repertoires in COVID-19. At the level of the study: Italy, Spain and the United States were the sources of the convalescent and acute COVID-19 samples. PBMCs, B-cell-depleted T cells, or T cells provided the cDNA or gDNA that made up the material.

Germline V gene data show CDR1 as MNHEY and CDR2 as SVGAGI. This CDR3 comprises 15 residues. Trimming stripped 6 bases from V and 0 bases from J, with 11 bases between. Profiling relied on immunoSEQ multiplex PCR, and the TCRdb table lists in-frame clones only, not all of them. The table has some 110,000 clones, around 85% seen once. The receptor was derived from a woman older than 75 with COVID-19, enrolled during active disease. This rearrangement joins TRBV6-5 to TRBJ1-4, with D uncertain. Source material: peripheral blood. The CDR3 nucleotides read TGTGCCAGCAGCCGTACTTATCCAACTAATGAAAAACTGTTTTTT. Encoded protein: CASSRTYPTNEKLFF.